The following is a T cell receptor beta chain sequence with its context. As yet, its antigen is unknown. V was trimmed by 7 bases and J by 5 bases, leaving 15 bases between them. The germline CDR1 and CDR2 sequences are MNHEY and SVGAGI. CDR3 length equals 13 residues. The data were taken from a study of PD-1 blockade in classical Hodgkin lymphoma. The study, taken as a whole, reports: Possibly reflecting disease activity or prior therapy, repertoire differences have causes that remain undefined. Individuals who commenced nivolumab within less than 1 year of ASCT were excluded.

Profiling relied on immunoSEQ multiplex PCR, and the TCRdb table lists in-frame clones only, not all of them. The sample lists about 25,000 clones; over 75% were seen once. No patient escaped relapse after autologous stem cell transplantation, and brentuximab vedotin exposure varied. The gene calls are TRBV6-5 and TRBJ2-7; a weak D match, TRBD2 (6 bases). Here the sequenced sample was peripheral blood mononuclear cells (PBMCs), taken at baseline. This receptor was taken from a human donor with classical Hodgkin lymphoma. CDR3 sequence: CASMRLGTHEQYF. In nucleotides, the CDR3 is TGTGCCAGCATGAGACTAGGGACCCACGAGCAGTACTTC.